The 24 T cell receptor beta chains presented below share a single source sample, sequenced in a study of T cell responses to AZD1222 COVID-19 vaccine. Data came from immunoSEQ multiplex PCR; TCRdb stores just in-frame clones and leaves some out. The repertoire has more than 90,000 clones, less than 85% of them found once; the top ten carry 14%. The starting material was peripheral blood, obtained 28 days after the second AZD1222 dose. The receptors come from an adult who received the AZD1222 COVID-19 vaccine.

The chain is built from TRBV7-9 and TRBJ1-2; the D is unclear. The V gene's germline CDR1 is SEHNR and CDR2 FQNEAQ (reference sequence). Trimming took 1 base from V and 3 from J, leaving 6 bases between them. The CDR3 has 13 amino acids. The CDR3 nucleotides are TGTGCCAGCAGCTTAGGGCCGGACTATGGCTACACCTTC. It specifies CASSLGPDYGYTF.

The chain carries TRBV27 and TRBJ1-1; D call uncertain. The CDR3 runs to 13 residues. Germline loops: CDR1 MNHEY, CDR2 SMNVEV (reference sequence). Between the trimmed V and J ends, which lost 2 bases and 8 bases, there was a span of 12 bases. The DNA for the CDR3 is TGTGCCAGCAGTTTACAGAGCCACGGGGAAGCTTTCTTT. Translated, it gives CASSLQSHGEAFF.

This rearrangement joins TRBV6-6 to TRBJ2-1; the D is unclear. Between the trimmed V and J ends, which lost 6 bases and 2 bases, there was a span of 11 bases. The germline CDR1 and CDR2 sequences are MNHNY and SVGAGI (reference sequence). This CDR3 is built from 14 residues. Here the CDR3 reads CASSTQGTYNEQFF. The DNA of the CDR3 is TGTGCCAGCAGCACCCAAGGAACCTACAATGAGCAGTTCTTC.

Comment on this clone: One end of the junction varies from germline; a read error may be responsible. The rearrangement joins TRBV28 to TRBJ2-1; D remains unclear. Germline values: CDR1 MDHEN, CDR2 SYDVKM. The CDR3 length is 12 residues. For the CDR3, the DNA is TGTGCCAGCAGTTTACCTCGACAAATAAGGGTCTTC. It is translated as CASSLPRQIRVF.

As regards this clone: An end of the junction does not agree with germline; a read error may underlie this. The chain recombines TRBV3-1 (or the pseudogene TRBV3-2) with TRBJ2-4, with TRBD2 matching over 15 bases. This CDR3 has 13 residues. Germline values: CDR1 LGHDT, CDR2 YNNKEL (reference sequence). CDR3 protein: CASGGLAGGARTF. CDR3 nucleotides: TGTGCCAGCGGGGGACTAGCGGGAGGCGCGCGGACATTC.

DNA for the CDR3: TGTGCCAGCAGTGATACAGGGGCGAACACCGGGGAGCTGTTTTTT. Amino acid sequence: CASSDTGANTGELFF. This chain connects TRBV25-1 to TRBJ2-2; 7 bases are a match to TRBD1. The J segment lost 0 bases and the V segment lost 3 bases, leaving 1 base of the junction unmatched. The CDR3 is 15 residues long. Germline values: CDR1 MGHDK, CDR2 SYGVNS.

This clone came up a few times. V usage is TRBV7-9 and J usage is TRBJ2-1; D not resolved. Germline loops: CDR1 SEHNR, CDR2 FQNEAQ (reference sequence). The CDR3 contains 16 residues. The V and J ends lost 3 bases and 0 bases respectively, with 12 bases between them. The CDR3 DNA is TGTGCCAGCAGCTTCGACCGATCTCCCTCCTACAATGAGCAGTTCTTC. It encodes CASSFDRSPSYNEQFF.

The chain employs TRBV21-1 and TRBJ1-2; the table assigns TRBD1, which was not confirmed against the DNA. TRBV21-1 is termed a pseudogene. The CDR3 consists of 15 residues. This chain's CDR3 is CASSHRRGHAYGYTF. The CDR3 region has the DNA TGTGCCAGCAGCCATAGGAGGGGGCATGCCTATGGCTACACCTTC.

The chain is built from TRBV18 and TRBJ2-2; D gene uncertain. Germline-derived CDR1 and CDR2 are KGHSH and LQKENI. This CDR3 region has 14 residues. The V end lost 0 bases, the J end lost 8 bases, and 10 bases lay between the germline ends. The CDR3 DNA follows: TGTGCCAGCTCACCACCAGACCTGGGAGGGGAGCTGTTTTTT. Amino acids: CASSPPDLGGELFF.

The CDR3 bases are TGTGCCAGCAGTCTTAAGACTGAAGCTTTCTTT. Protein product: CASSLKTEAFF. This chain uses TRBV2 with TRBJ1-1; D gene uncertain. The length of the CDR3 is 11 residues. The germline V and J ends were trimmed by 5 bases and 5 bases, with 6 bases remaining between them. Germline assignment: CDR1 SNHLY and CDR2 FYNNEI.

The gene calls are TRBV11-2 and TRBJ2-5, with 7 positions matching TRBD1. The CDR3 has 13 residues. Germline CDR1 and CDR2: SGHAT and FQNNGV. The V and J ends lost 5 bases and 2 bases, in that order; junction bases with no gene match: 2. The CDR3 nucleotides read TGTGCCAGCAGCGAGGGACAGCAAGAGACCCAGTACTTC. It translates to CASSEGQQETQYF.

J is TRBJ1-6 and V is TRBV5-4, with D possibly matching TRBD1 (6 bases). Germline lookup yields CDR1 SGHNT and CDR2 YYREEE (reference sequence). Trimming pared 0 bases from V and 10 bases from J, leaving 11 bases between. CDR3 length equals 14 residues. The CDR3 DNA sequence: TGTGCCAGCAGCTTGGAAGGGGGGGGATCACCCCTCCACTTT. This gives the protein CASSLEGGGSPLHF. Drawing the rest from reference TRBV5-4 and TRBJ1-6, the complete variable domain is ETGVTQSPTHLIKTRGQQVTLRCSSQSGHNTVSWYQQALGQGPQFIFQYYREEENGRGNFPPRFSGLQFPNYSSELNVNALELDDSALYLCASSLEGGGSPLHFGNGTRLTVT.

The chain uses TRBV7-2 and TRBJ2-1; 9 nucleotides agree with TRBD2. The CDR3 length is 16 residues. The germline V gene has CDR1 SGHTA and CDR2 FQGNSA. The J segment lost 10 bases and the V segment lost 0 bases, leaving 10 bases of the junction unmatched. Written as DNA, the CDR3 is TGTGCCAGCAGCTTAGCGACCCTGCGTAGCGGGGGCGAGCAGTTCTTC. Amino acid sequence: CASSLATLRSGGEQFF.

The J gene is TRBJ1-2, the V gene TRBV28, with D possibly being TRBD1 (6 bases). The CDR3 consists of 12 residues. CDR1 MDHEN and CDR2 SYDVKM come from the germline V gene. Trimming took 6 bases from V and 6 from J, leaving 11 bases between them. The DNA of the CDR3 is TGTGCCAGCAGGTGGGGGGCCCATGGCTACACCTTC. This sequence encodes CASRWGAHGYTF.

The V and J genes are TRBV5-1 and TRBJ1-4; D not certain. The CDR3 is made up of 13 amino acids. Trimming cost V 4 bases and J 8 bases, with 12 bases left between them. Germline V gene sequence: CDR1 SGHRS, CDR2 YFSETQ. In DNA form, the CDR3 reads TGCGCCAGCAGCACGGAGACGGTCGAAAAACTGTTTTTT. This codes for CASSTETVEKLFF.

This chain joins TRBV18 and TRBJ2-7; TRBD1 matches 7 bases. The CDR3 has 14 amino acids. V was pared by 3 bases and J by 2 bases, with 4 bases of the junction left unmatched. Germline-derived CDR1 and CDR2 are KGHSH and LQKENI. In nucleotides, the CDR3 is TGTGCCAGCTCACCCTCGACAGGGCCCTACGAGCAGTACTTC. Its protein product is CASSPSTGPYEQYF. The complete variable domain, with remaining parts taken from reference TRBV18 and TRBJ2-7, reads NAGVMQNPRHLVRRRGQEARLRCSPMKGHSHVYWYRQLPEEGLKFMVYLQKENIIDESGMPKERFSAEFPKEGPSILRIQQVVRGDSAAYFCASSPSTGPYEQYFGPGTRLTVT.

This clone has a single count. The V call is TRBV10-1, the J call TRBJ2-5; D is perhaps TRBD1 (6 bases). The CDR3 length is 13 residues. Per germline, CDR1 WNHNN and CDR2 SYGVQD (reference sequence). V lost 6 bases to trimming and J lost 7 bases, with 15 bases between them. The CDR3 loop is CASSTRDTGTQYF. CDR3 nucleotides: TGCGCCAGCAGCACCAGGGACACCGGGACCCAGTACTTC.

This clone was observed once. The CDR3 here is CASSTLTGGNEKLFF. The CDR3 region has the DNA TGTGCCAGTAGTACCTTGACAGGGGGAAATGAAAAACTGTTTTTT. V is TRBV19 and J is TRBJ1-4; 9 bases match TRBD1. V shed 4 bases, J shed 5 bases, and the junction held 5 bases outside the gene matches. CDR3 length equals 15 residues. Germline assignment: CDR1 LNHDA and CDR2 SQIVND (reference sequence).

The CDR3 region is CASSLGVAGGSDTQYF. The CDR3 DNA follows: TGTGCCAGCAGCTTAGGGGTAGCGGGAGGATCGGATACGCAGTATTTT. The chain combines TRBV7-2 with TRBJ2-3; 10 positions match TRBD2. V dropped 1 base and J dropped 6; count of bases not matched to a gene: 7. Germline V gene sequence: CDR1 SGHTA, CDR2 FQGNSA. This CDR3 contains 16 residues.

The V gene is TRBV6-1, the J gene TRBJ1-2, with TRBD1 as a possible D gene (6 bases). The germline V gene encodes CDR1 MNHNS and CDR2 SASEGT. Trimming stripped 2 bases from V and 8 bases from J, with 12 bases between. This CDR3 has 13 residues. In DNA form, the CDR3 reads TGTGCCAGCAGTGAATCGGGGGCGGAGGGCTACACCTTC. Translation: CASSESGAEGYTF.

The chain combines TRBV27 with TRBJ1-4; 7 bases map to TRBD1. This CDR3 comprises 13 residues. V was clipped by 7 bases and J by 8 bases; unmatched bases: 7. The germline V gene encodes CDR1 MNHEY and CDR2 SMNVEV (reference sequence). DNA for the CDR3: TGTGCCAGCACCTCAGGGGGTTTCGAAAAACTGTTTTTT. This codes for CASTSGGFEKLFF.

The chain combines TRBV5-4 with TRBJ1-4; TRBD1 matches 8 bases. CDR3 length: 16 amino acids. The V segment lost 4 bases and the J segment 4 bases; nucleotides outside the gene matches: 9. Germline V gives CDR1 SGHNT, CDR2 YYREEE (reference sequence). The CDR3, as DNA: TGTGCCAGCAGCCCCGGGACAGGTCGACTTAATGAAAAACTGTTTTTT. Its translation: CASSPGTGRLNEKLFF.

This clone was recorded once. The chain uses TRBV12-3 or TRBV12-4 and TRBJ2-1; D tentatively reads TRBD1 or TRBD2 (5 bases each). The CDR3 has 13 residues. Trimming removed 3 bases from V and 10 bases from J, with 13 bases in between. This CDR3 reads CASSLSGADEQFF. CDR3 nucleotides: TGTGCCAGCAGTTTGTCCGGGGCGGACGAGCAGTTCTTC.

There are a few counts of this clone. The V gene is TRBV3-1 (or the pseudogene TRBV3-2), the J gene TRBJ1-1; D remains ambiguous. The CDR3 loop spans 14 amino acids. V gave up 0 bases and J gave up 1 base, with 6 bases separating them. Germline V gene lookup returns CDR1 LGHDT and CDR2 YNNKEL (reference sequence). CDR3 coding DNA: TGTGCCAGCAGCCAAGAATCTGGGAACACTGAAGCTTTCTTT. It encodes CASSQESGNTEAFF.